The clone carrying this T cell receptor beta chain was detected only once. This entry comes from a study of cytomegalovirus exposure and HLA in healthy donors. This CDR3 region has 12 residues. Trimming shortened V by 0 bases and J by 7 bases, and 4 bases separated the two germline ends. Germline CDR1 MGHRA, CDR2 YSYEKL. Sequencing used immunoSEQ multiplex PCR; TCRdb keeps in-frame clones, though not all of them. Here the sample spans 150,000 to 200,000 clones, around nine tenths being singletons. This chain links TRBV4-1 with TRBJ1-3, with D hard to call. The sequence was collected from a woman aged 25-40 years in good health and CMV-seronegative. The specimen sequenced was PBMCs. The CDR3 nucleotides are TGCGCCAGCAGCCAAGACGGGAACACCATATATTTT. Its protein product is CASSQDGNTIYF.